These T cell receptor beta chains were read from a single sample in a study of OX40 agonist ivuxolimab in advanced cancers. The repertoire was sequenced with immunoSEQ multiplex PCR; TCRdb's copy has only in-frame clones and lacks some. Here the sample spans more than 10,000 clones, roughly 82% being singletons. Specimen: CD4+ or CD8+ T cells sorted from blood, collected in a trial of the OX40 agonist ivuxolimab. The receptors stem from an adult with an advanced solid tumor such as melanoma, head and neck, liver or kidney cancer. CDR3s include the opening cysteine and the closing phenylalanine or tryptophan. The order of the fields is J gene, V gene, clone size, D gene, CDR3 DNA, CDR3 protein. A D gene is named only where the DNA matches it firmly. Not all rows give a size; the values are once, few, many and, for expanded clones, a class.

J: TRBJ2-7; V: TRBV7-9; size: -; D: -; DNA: TGTGCCAGCAGCCCCTCCGGGACATCCCCGGGGGAGCAGTACTTC; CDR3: CASSPSGTSPGEQYF
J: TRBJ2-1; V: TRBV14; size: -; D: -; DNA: TGTGCCAGCAGCCAAGATGAGACAGACTCCTACAATGAGCAGTTCTTC; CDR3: CASSQDETDSYNEQFF
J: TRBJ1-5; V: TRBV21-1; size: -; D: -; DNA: TGTGCCAGCAACGTCACGGAAAATAGCAATCAGCCCCAGCATTTT; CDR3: CASNVTENSNQPQHF
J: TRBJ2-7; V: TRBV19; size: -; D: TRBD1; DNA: TGTGCCAGTAGTCCCTTCGGGACAGGAATGTACGAGCAGTACTTC; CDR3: CASSPFGTGMYEQYF
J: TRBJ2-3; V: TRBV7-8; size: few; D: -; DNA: TGTGCCAGCAGCTTAGTGGGGGACTTCACAGATACGCAGTATTTT; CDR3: CASSLVGDFTDTQYF
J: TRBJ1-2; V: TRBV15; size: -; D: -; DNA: TGTGCCACCAGCAGAGGGGGGAGGGGACATGAGATCTATGGCTACACCTTC; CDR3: CATSRGGRGHEIYGYTF
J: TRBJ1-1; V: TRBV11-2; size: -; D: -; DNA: TGTGCCAGCAGCTCCCTCAGGGGTACTGAAGCTTTCTTT; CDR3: CASSSLRGTEAFF
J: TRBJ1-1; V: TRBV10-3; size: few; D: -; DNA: TGTGCCACCAACTCGGGGCCTAACACTGAAGCTTTCTTT; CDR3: CATNSGPNTEAFF
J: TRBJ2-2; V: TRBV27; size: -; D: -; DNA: TGTGCCAGCAGTTTTGCGGGATCGAACACCGGGGAGCTGTTTTTT; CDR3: CASSFAGSNTGELFF
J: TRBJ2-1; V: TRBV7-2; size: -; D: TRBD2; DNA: TGTGCCAGCAGAGATACCTGGACTAGCGGGAGGTATGAGCAGTTCTTC; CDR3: CASRDTWTSGRYEQFF
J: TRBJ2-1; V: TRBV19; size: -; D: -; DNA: TGTGCCAGTAGGGCACAAAGCTCCTACAATGAGCAGTTCTTC; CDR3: CASRAQSSYNEQFF